These T cell receptor beta chains were read from a single sample in a study of early T cells in non-severe SARS-CoV-2 infection. TCRdb ran MiXCR on the 5' RACE reads and lists one entry per CDR3 protein. The profile covers 45,000 or so distinct CDR3 sequences, with about 25% appearing a single time and 4.6% taken by the ten largest. Specimen: whole blood, collected at baseline. The receptors shown here come from an adult who was a healthcare worker with PCR-confirmed SARS-CoV-2 infection or an uninfected control (not recorded which). Each CDR3 is given with its conserved first and last residue. The order of the fields is D gene, J gene, V gene, clone size, CDR3 DNA, CDR3 protein. A D gene is named only where the DNA matches it firmly. A row's size may be missing; if present it is once, few, many or a size class.

D gene: .
J gene: TRBJ1-2
V gene: TRBV4-1
clone size: .
CDR3 DNA: TGCGCCAGCAGCCAAGATCTTTCCCTCCAGACATCGGATGGTGGCTACACCTTC
CDR3 protein: CASSQDLSLQTSDGGYTF

D gene: TRBD1
J gene: TRBJ2-1
V gene: TRBV3-1
clone size: .
CDR3 DNA: TGTGCCAGCAGCCAGCCCGGGACAGGGTCCTACAATGAGCAGTTCTTC
CDR3 protein: CASSQPGTGSYNEQFF

D gene: .
J gene: TRBJ1-2
V gene: TRBV20-1
clone size: few
CDR3 DNA: TGCAGTGCCGACGTAAGCGGAGATTATGGCTACACCTTC
CDR3 protein: CSADVSGDYGYTF

D gene: .
J gene: TRBJ1-5
V gene: TRBV10-2
clone size: .
CDR3 DNA: TGCGCCAGCAGTACCCCGGGTTCCCTGGCTCAGCCCCAGCATTTT
CDR3 protein: CASSTPGSLAQPQHF

D gene: TRBD1
J gene: TRBJ2-7
V gene: TRBV7-6
clone size: .
CDR3 DNA: TGTGCCAGCAGCACGGGACAGGACTACGAGCAGTACTTC
CDR3 protein: CASSTGQDYEQYF

D gene: TRBD2
J gene: TRBJ2-3
V gene: TRBV4-1
clone size: .
CDR3 DNA: TGCGCCAGCAGCCCCACAGGACTAGCGGGGGGGCCGGGGACGCAGTATTTT
CDR3 protein: CASSPTGLAGGPGTQYF

D gene: TRBD2
J gene: TRBJ2-3
V gene: TRBV7-8
clone size: many
CDR3 DNA: TGTGCCAGCAGCTTAGCGACTAGCTCGGGCACAGATACGCAGTATTTT
CDR3 protein: CASSLATSSGTDTQYF

D gene: TRBD1
J gene: TRBJ2-2
V gene: TRBV5-1
clone size: .
CDR3 DNA: TGCGCCAGCAGCGGACAGGACGCGAACACCGGGGAGCTGTTTTTT
CDR3 protein: CASSGQDANTGELFF

D gene: .
J gene: TRBJ2-3
V gene: TRBV19
clone size: few
CDR3 DNA: TGTGCCAGTAGTACAGGTATCACAGATACGCAGTATTTT
CDR3 protein: CASSTGITDTQYF

D gene: TRBD1
J gene: TRBJ2-2
V gene: TRBV2
clone size: .
CDR3 DNA: TGTGCCAGCACTAGGGACAGAGCGAACACCGGGGAGCTGTTTTTT
CDR3 protein: CASTRDRANTGELFF

D gene: .
J gene: TRBJ2-7
V gene: TRBV5-5
clone size: few
CDR3 DNA: TGTGCCAGCAGCTTGGTTGGAGGGGGGATGCACGAGCAGTACTTC
CDR3 protein: CASSLVGGGMHEQYF

D gene: .
J gene: TRBJ1-2
V gene: TRBV19
clone size: .
CDR3 DNA: TGTGCCAGTAGCACCTCGTTAGGACGGGAGAACTATGGCTACACCTTC
CDR3 protein: CASSTSLGRENYGYTF

D gene: TRBD1
J gene: TRBJ2-7
V gene: TRBV5-6
clone size: .
CDR3 DNA: TGTGCCAGCAGTACCGGGACAGGTGTCTACGAGCAGTACTTC
CDR3 protein: CASSTGTGVYEQYF

D gene: TRBD2
J gene: TRBJ2-3
V gene: TRBV29-1
clone size: .
CDR3 DNA: TGCAGCGTTCTAGTCTTGGGGAGGGCAGATACGCAGTATTTT
CDR3 protein: CSVLVLGRADTQYF

D gene: .
J gene: TRBJ1-6
V gene: TRBV18
clone size: .
CDR3 DNA: TGTGCCAGCTCACCAGGACAGCCAAACAATTCACCCCTCCACTTT
CDR3 protein: CASSPGQPNNSPLHF

D gene: .
J gene: TRBJ1-6
V gene: TRBV6-5
clone size: few
CDR3 DNA: TGTGCCAGCAGTTACTCGGTGGGGGAGAATTCACCCCTCCACTTT
CDR3 protein: CASSYSVGENSPLHF

D gene: TRBD2
J gene: TRBJ2-3
V gene: TRBV29-1
clone size: .
CDR3 DNA: TGCAGCGTTGAACCTAGCGGTAGCACAGATACGCAGTATTTT
CDR3 protein: CSVEPSGSTDTQYF

D gene: TRBD2
J gene: TRBJ2-1
V gene: TRBV4-2
clone size: few
CDR3 DNA: TGTGCCAGCAGCCAAGGCTTAAGCGGGGGACCTTACAATGAGCAGTTCTTC
CDR3 protein: CASSQGLSGGPYNEQFF

D gene: .
J gene: TRBJ1-4
V gene: TRBV11-2
clone size: many
CDR3 DNA: TGTGCCAGCAGCGTGCGGACAGCTGCTGAAAAACTGTTTTTT
CDR3 protein: CASSVRTAAEKLFF

D gene: .
J gene: TRBJ2-7
V gene: TRBV5-1
clone size: few
CDR3 DNA: TGCGCCAGCAGCTTGGCCTCCAATACCTACGAGCAGTACTTC
CDR3 protein: CASSLASNTYEQYF

D gene: TRBD2
J gene: TRBJ2-5
V gene: TRBV11-2
clone size: .
CDR3 DNA: TGTGCCAGCAGCTTAGATGGGACTAGTGGTAAGACCCAGTACTTC
CDR3 protein: CASSLDGTSGKTQYF

D gene: .
J gene: TRBJ1-1
V gene: TRBV7-2
clone size: few
CDR3 DNA: TGTGCCAGCAGCCGAGAGCCCGTGAACACTGAAGCTTTCTTT
CDR3 protein: CASSREPVNTEAFF

D gene: .
J gene: TRBJ2-7
V gene: TRBV7-6
clone size: once
CDR3 DNA: TGTGCCAGCAGCCCCCCGGAGGGGTCCTACGAGCAGTACTTC
CDR3 protein: CASSPPEGSYEQYF

D gene: TRBD1
J gene: TRBJ2-3
V gene: TRBV20-1
clone size: few
CDR3 DNA: TGCAGTGCTAGAAGCAGGGGGCTTCCACTAGCTGGTACGCAGTATTTT
CDR3 protein: CSARSRGLPLAGTQYF

D gene: .
J gene: TRBJ1-1
V gene: TRBV4-2
clone size: .
CDR3 DNA: TGTGCCAGCAGCCAGGCACAGGCCACTGAAGCTTTCTTT
CDR3 protein: CASSQAQATEAFF

D gene: TRBD1
J gene: TRBJ2-7
V gene: TRBV20-1
clone size: many
CDR3 DNA: TGCAGTGCTAGAATGGGGGACAGGGTGACCGAGCAGTACTTC
CDR3 protein: CSARMGDRVTEQYF

D gene: .
J gene: TRBJ1-6
V gene: TRBV4-3
clone size: few
CDR3 DNA: TGCGCCAGCAGCCAAGTCAATTCACCCCTCCACTTT
CDR3 protein: CASSQVNSPLHF

D gene: .
J gene: TRBJ2-7
V gene: TRBV9
clone size: .
CDR3 DNA: TGTGCCAGCAGCGTAAAGTTTCGGGCCCACTACGAGCAGTACTTC
CDR3 protein: CASSVKFRAHYEQYF

D gene: TRBD1
J gene: TRBJ2-1
V gene: TRBV7-2
clone size: .
CDR3 DNA: TGTGCCAGCAGCTTACAGCTAGGGGGCGCCTACAATGAGCAGTTCTTC
CDR3 protein: CASSLQLGGAYNEQFF

D gene: TRBD1
J gene: TRBJ2-2
V gene: TRBV11-2
clone size: .
CDR3 DNA: TGTGCCAGCAGCGCGGCACAGGGGTTGGGCACCGGGGAGCTGTTTTTT
CDR3 protein: CASSAAQGLGTGELFF

D gene: .
J gene: TRBJ1-3
V gene: TRBV3-1
clone size: few
CDR3 DNA: TGTGCCAGCAGCCTGATTCTCTCTGGAAACACCATATATTTT
CDR3 protein: CASSLILSGNTIYF

D gene: TRBD1
J gene: TRBJ2-2
V gene: TRBV7-6
clone size: few
CDR3 DNA: TGTGCCAGCAGTTCGGGCAGGGGGCGCTTAAGGGAGCTGTTTTTT
CDR3 protein: CASSSGRGRLRELFF

D gene: .
J gene: TRBJ1-4
V gene: TRBV2
clone size: .
CDR3 DNA: TGTGCCAGCAGGGACAGTGCAACTAATGAAAAACTGTTTTTT
CDR3 protein: CASRDSATNEKLFF

D gene: .
J gene: TRBJ1-4
V gene: TRBV2
clone size: .
CDR3 DNA: TGTGCCAGCAGTGAACGGGAAGCAACTAATGAAAAACTGTTTTTT
CDR3 protein: CASSEREATNEKLFF

D gene: .
J gene: TRBJ1-2
V gene: TRBV4-1
clone size: .
CDR3 DNA: TGCGCCAGCAGCCAAGACACAGGGATTGACTATGGCTACACCTTC
CDR3 protein: CASSQDTGIDYGYTF

D gene: .
J gene: TRBJ2-2
V gene: TRBV7-3
clone size: .
CDR3 DNA: TGTGCCAGCAGCTTAAGTTTTGGCGGGGAGCTGTTTTTT
CDR3 protein: CASSLSFGGELFF

D gene: TRBD1
J gene: TRBJ2-3
V gene: TRBV4-3
clone size: .
CDR3 DNA: TGCGCCAGCAGCCAAGATACAGGGGCCGGAGATACGCAGTATTTT
CDR3 protein: CASSQDTGAGDTQYF

D gene: .
J gene: TRBJ2-3
V gene: TRBV10-2
clone size: few
CDR3 DNA: TGCGCCAGCAGTGAGCGGGGAGGAGTAGATACGCAGTATTTT
CDR3 protein: CASSERGGVDTQYF

D gene: .
J gene: TRBJ2-1
V gene: TRBV3-1
clone size: .
CDR3 DNA: TGTGCCAGCAGCCAAGATGACCTAGGTGAGCAGTTCTTC
CDR3 protein: CASSQDDLGEQFF

D gene: .
J gene: TRBJ1-5
V gene: TRBV6-2/TRBV6-3
clone size: .
CDR3 DNA: TGTGCCAGCAGCTGGGACGGGAGCAATCAGCCCCAGCATTTT
CDR3 protein: CASSWDGSNQPQHF

D gene: .
J gene: TRBJ2-2
V gene: TRBV6-6
clone size: .
CDR3 DNA: TGTGCCAGCAGCTCTCTACAGGGTCCCGGGGAGCTGTTTTTT
CDR3 protein: CASSSLQGPGELFF

D gene: .
J gene: TRBJ2-5
V gene: TRBV10-3
clone size: .
CDR3 DNA: TGTGCCATCAGAAGCAACCAAGAGACCCAGTACTTC
CDR3 protein: CAIRSNQETQYF

D gene: .
J gene: TRBJ2-3
V gene: TRBV10-3
clone size: .
CDR3 DNA: TGTGCCACCTCCCGGGACCCCAACACAGATACGCAGTATTTT
CDR3 protein: CATSRDPNTDTQYF

D gene: .
J gene: TRBJ1-1
V gene: TRBV6-6
clone size: many
CDR3 DNA: TGTGCCAGCAGTGATCAGGGTTCCGAAGCTTTCTTT
CDR3 protein: CASSDQGSEAFF

D gene: TRBD1
J gene: TRBJ1-1
V gene: TRBV5-1
clone size: few
CDR3 DNA: TGCGCCAGCAGCGCGGACAGGGGGCAGAAACAAAACACTGAAGCTTTCTTT
CDR3 protein: CASSADRGQKQNTEAFF

D gene: .
J gene: TRBJ2-7
V gene: TRBV5-1
clone size: many
CDR3 DNA: TGCGCCAGCTCCCGCATGGGGGGTATAAGCTCCTACGAGCAGTACTTC
CDR3 protein: CASSRMGGISSYEQYF

D gene: .
J gene: TRBJ1-2
V gene: TRBV7-9
clone size: .
CDR3 DNA: TGTGCCAGCAGCTCCGATGGCTACACCTTC
CDR3 protein: CASSSDGYTF

D gene: .
J gene: TRBJ2-1
V gene: TRBV7-9
clone size: many
CDR3 DNA: TGTGCCAGCAGCCTTCGGACGGAAAAGGGTGAGCAGTTCTTC
CDR3 protein: CASSLRTEKGEQFF